Listed below are T cell receptor beta chains from one sample, sequenced in a study of blood T cell repertoires in COVID-19. The protocol was immunoSEQ multiplex PCR, while the TCRdb copy is restricted to in-frame clones and leaves out a portion. Of about 140,000 clones listed, approximately 88% are singletons. Material: peripheral blood. The receptor set was obtained from a man aged 55 to 69 with active or convalescent COVID-19. The CDR3 runs from the conserved cysteine through the conserved F or W. Fields, in order: J gene, clone size, V gene, D gene, CDR3 DNA, CDR3 protein. D genes are given only for firm matches. Some rows mark clone size as missing; the rest say once, few, many or name a class of expanded clone.

TRBJ2-7 . TRBV21-1 . TGTGCCAGCAGCAAAGCGCTTGGTAGCGGGAACTCCTACGAGCAGTACTTC CASSKALGSGNSYEQYF
TRBJ2-3 few TRBV27 . TGTGCCAGCAGTCGACGACTAGTTGCAGATACGCAGTATTTT CASSRRLVADTQYF
TRBJ1-5 . TRBV27 . TGTGCCAGCAGTTTACGGTATAATCAGCCCCAGCATTTT CASSLRYNQPQHF
TRBJ2-2 . TRBV24-1 . TGTGCCACCAGTGACCCAAACACCGGGGAGCTGTTTTTT CATSDPNTGELFF
TRBJ2-3 . TRBV11-2 TRBD2 TGTGCCAGCAGCTCTCTAGCGGGAGGGATCACAGATACGCAGTATTTT CASSSLAGGITDTQYF
TRBJ1-1 . TRBV30 . TGTGCCTGGAGTGTAACACAGAACACTGAAGCTTTCTTT CAWSVTQNTEAFF
TRBJ2-2 few TRBV5-1 TRBD1 TGCGCCAGCAGCCTCGGACAGGGTGGGACCGGGGAGCTGTTTTTT CASSLGQGGTGELFF
TRBJ2-2 . TRBV7-6 . TGTGCCAGCAGCGAACCCCTCGAGCTACGTCGCACCGGGGAGCTGTTTTTT CASSEPLELRRTGELFF
TRBJ2-1 . TRBV4-1 . TGCGCCAGCAGCCAAGGAGGGTCCTCCACTGGGGTCAATGAGCAGTTCTTC CASSQGGSSTGVNEQFF
TRBJ2-7 . TRBV4-2 . TGTGCCAGCAGCCAAATTACAGGGCAGCCCTACGAGCAGTACTTC CASSQITGQPYEQYF
TRBJ2-1 . TRBV9 TRBD2 TGTGCCAGCAGCGTAACTAGCGGGAGATCATTTAATGAGCAGTTCTTC CASSVTSGRSFNEQFF
TRBJ2-1 . TRBV24-1 . TGTGCCACCGCAACGGGACTTAGATCCAATGAGCAGTTCTTC CATATGLRSNEQFF
TRBJ2-5 . TRBV18 TRBD1 TGTGCCAGCTCACCTCTACAGGGGTACCAAGAGACCCAGTACTTC CASSPLQGYQETQYF
TRBJ2-3 . TRBV9 . TGTGCCAGCAGCTCCCGTCCTAGCGGCACAGATACGCAGTATTTT CASSSRPSGTDTQYF
TRBJ2-7 once TRBV29-1 . TGCAGCGTTGGTGGCAGGGCTAAGTACGAGCAGTACTTC CSVGGRAKYEQYF
TRBJ1-5 . TRBV7-8 . TGTGCCAGCAGCCCCCTGTTAGGCAGACTCAATCAGCCCCAGCATTTT CASSPLLGRLNQPQHF
TRBJ2-2 . TRBV28 TRBD1 TGTGCCAGCACCACAGGGGCTAGAAGAGGTGTGCTGTTTTTT CASTTGARRGVLFF
TRBJ2-4 . TRBV21-1 . TGTGCCCCCCACAGTAACATTCAGTACTTC CAPHSNIQYF
TRBJ2-1 . TRBV5-1 TRBD1 TGCGCCAGCAGCTCTGGACAGGGGGCTATCAATGAGCAGTTCTTC CASSSGQGAINEQFF
TRBJ1-2 once TRBV7-9 . TGTGCCAGCAGCTTATCGGGAGGCAGCTATGGCTACACCTTC CASSLSGGSYGYTF
TRBJ1-2 . TRBV7-9 TRBD1 TGTGCCAGCAGCACGCCTGGGGGACAGGGGCTTCTTAACTATGGCTACACCTTC CASSTPGGQGLLNYGYTF
TRBJ2-6 . TRBV19 . TGTGCCAGTAGTCGGACTGGTCTCTCTGGGGCCAACGTCCTGACTTTC CASSRTGLSGANVLTF
TRBJ2-7 . TRBV6-5 TRBD2 TGTGCCAGCAGTTATCGGACTAGCGGGCTTTACGAGCAGTACTTC CASSYRTSGLYEQYF
TRBJ2-2 once TRBV28 . TGTGCCAGCGGGGGGTACGGGTCCGGGGAGCTGTTTTTT CASGGYGSGELFF
TRBJ2-1 few TRBV19 TRBD2 TGTGCCAGTAGCCCGCGCATACTAGCGGGAGGCTACAATGAGCAGTTCTTC CASSPRILAGGYNEQFF
TRBJ2-1 . TRBV29-1 . TGCAGCGCCGGAATGCGGTACAATGAGCAGTTCTTC CSAGMRYNEQFF
TRBJ2-5 . TRBV5-4 TRBD1 TGTGCCAGCAGCCAGGGGACAGGGGGCCGGGAGACCCAGTACTTC CASSQGTGGRETQYF
TRBJ2-1 . TRBV6-5 . TGTGCCAGCAGTTACTACTCAGGGTCAGGAGGGAATGAGCAGTTCTTC CASSYYSGSGGNEQFF
TRBJ2-7 . TRBV24-1 . TGTGCCACCAGTGATGGGGCCACGGGGGTGTACGAGCAGTACTTC CATSDGATGVYEQYF
TRBJ2-7 . TRBV2 TRBD1 TGTGCCAGCAGGGGACAGCTGTACGAGCAGTACTTC CASRGQLYEQYF
TRBJ2-1 . TRBV24-1 . TGTGCCACCAGTGACCCAGGGGTCAATGAGCAGTTCTTC CATSDPGVNEQFF
TRBJ2-7 . TRBV5-5 . TGTGCCAGCAGTTTGTTACAGTCCTACGAGCAGTACTTC CASSLLQSYEQYF
TRBJ2-3 . TRBV24-1 TRBD1 TGTGCCACCAGTGATTTGGGACAGGGAGGCACAGATACGCAGTATTTT CATSDLGQGGTDTQYF
TRBJ1-1 . TRBV18 . TGTGCCAGCTCACCCGATGGGGGCAGGAACACTGAAGCTTTCTTT CASSPDGGRNTEAFF
TRBJ1-5 . TRBV18 . TGTGCCAGCTCAACGGGATTTAGTAGCAATCAGCCCCAGCATTTT CASSTGFSSNQPQHF
TRBJ2-1 . TRBV9 TRBD2 TGTGCCAGCAGCATTTCTAGCGGCAGTTACAATGAGCAGTTCTTC CASSISSGSYNEQFF
TRBJ2-3 once TRBV2 . TGTGCCAGCAGTGAGCGGGCCCCAGATACGCAGTATTTT CASSERAPDTQYF
TRBJ2-2 . TRBV6-5 . TGTGCCAGCAGCTTCGGGACTCTTAACACCGGGGAGCTGTTTTTT CASSFGTLNTGELFF
TRBJ1-1 . TRBV21-1 . TGTGCCAGCAGCACTCGGGGTGCTTTGAACACTGAAGCTTTCTTT CASSTRGALNTEAFF
TRBJ2-1 . TRBV11-2 . TGTGCCAGCAGCTTACTAGCGGAGCAGTTCTTC CASSLLAEQFF
TRBJ2-1 . TRBV6-1 TRBD2 TGTGCCAGCAGTGGGCCTAGCGGGAGGGCCCTCCATGAGCAGTTCTTC CASSGPSGRALHEQFF
TRBJ2-5 . TRBV7-3 TRBD2 TGTGCCAGCAGCTTAACGGCGGGCGGGAGTACAGAGACCCAGTACTTC CASSLTAGGSTETQYF
TRBJ1-4 few TRBV18 TRBD1 TGTGCCAGCTCACCGGGACAGGGGTTAGGTGAAAAACTGTTTTTT CASSPGQGLGEKLFF
TRBJ1-2 . TRBV28 . TGTGCCAGCAGTTCACAGGGCTTCTATGGCTACACCTTC CASSSQGFYGYTF
TRBJ2-6 . TRBV28 . TGTGCCAGCAGTCCGCACTCGGGGGCCAACGTCCTGACTTTC CASSPHSGANVLTF
TRBJ2-6 . TRBV4-1 TRBD1 TGCGCCAGCAGCCAAGTGGGACAGGGGGCTGGGGCCAACGTCCTGACTTTC CASSQVGQGAGANVLTF
TRBJ2-1 . TRBV28 TRBD1 TGTGCCAGCAGTCTGGGACAGTACAATGAGCAGTTCTTC CASSLGQYNEQFF
TRBJ1-2 . TRBV7-2 . TGTGCCAGCAGCTTAACAGGATCGAGTGGCTACACCTTC CASSLTGSSGYTF
TRBJ2-1 . TRBV5-8 TRBD2 TGTGCCAGCAGCCGGGCGCTAGCGGCCTACAATGAGCAGTTCTTC CASSRALAAYNEQFF
TRBJ2-2 . TRBV9 TRBD2 TGTGCCAGCAGCCGTAGCGGGGTGAACACCGGGGAGCTGTTTTTT CASSRSGVNTGELFF
TRBJ2-3 . TRBV7-3 TRBD2 TGTGCCAGCAGCGGTACTAGCGGGGGCACAGATACGCAGTATTTT CASSGTSGGTDTQYF
TRBJ1-6 . TRBV4-2 . TGTGCCAGCAGCCAAGATCCGGGGGGGTCCAGGGCACCCCTCCACTTT CASSQDPGGSRAPLHF
TRBJ2-1 . TRBV4-1 TRBD2 TGCGCCAGCAGCCGAATAGCGGGAGTGGATGAGCAGTTCTTC CASSRIAGVDEQFF
TRBJ1-1 . TRBV4-1 . TGCGCCAGCAGCGACGCCCTCCGGGGTTTTACCCTGGGCACTGAAGCTTTCTTT CASSDALRGFTLGTEAFF
TRBJ1-1 few TRBV12-3/TRBV12-4 . TGTGCCAGCAGCCAGCGACTCGGAGCTTTCTTT CASSQRLGAFF
TRBJ1-5 once TRBV18 . TGTGCCAGCTCACCATCATCTGGGCTGGGCAATCAGCCCCAGCATTTT CASSPSSGLGNQPQHF
TRBJ2-1 . TRBV6-2/TRBV6-3 TRBD2 TGTGCCAGCAGTTTGGAGCGGGAGGGCCATTGTGAGCAGTTCTTC CASSLEREGHCEQFF
TRBJ1-5 . TRBV19 . TGTGCCAGTAGTATCGCCAGGGGCGAACGCAATCAGCCCCAGCATTTT CASSIARGERNQPQHF
TRBJ2-3 . TRBV19 TRBD1 TGTGCCAGTAGTAGTGGGGGACAGGGCACAGATACGCAGTATTTT CASSSGGQGTDTQYF